These T cell receptor beta chains were read from a single sample in a study of CD8+ T cells in alopecia areata. Some clones are missing from TCRdb's copy, which holds only in-frame ones; the method was immunoSEQ multiplex PCR. The sample lists around 190,000 clones; roughly 56% were seen once. The sequenced sample consisted of CD8+ T cells sorted from blood. The receptors were sampled from a human donor in good health. The CDR3 runs from the conserved cysteine through the conserved F or W. Fields, in order: D gene, V gene, clone size, J gene, CDR3 protein, CDR3 DNA. A D gene is named only where the DNA matches it firmly. Not all rows give a size; the values are once, few, many and, for expanded clones, a class.

d_gene: .; v_gene: TRBV4-1; abundance: .; j_gene: TRBJ2-2; CDR3aa: CASSPVSRNTGELFF; CDR3nt: TGCGCCAGCAGCCCTGTTTCGAGGAACACCGGGGAGCTGTTTTTT
d_gene: TRBD1; v_gene: TRBV30; abundance: .; j_gene: TRBJ2-7; CDR3aa: CAWSIEDRALEQYF; CDR3nt: TGTGCCTGGAGTATCGAGGACAGGGCTCTCGAGCAGTACTTC
d_gene: .; v_gene: TRBV29-1; abundance: few; j_gene: TRBJ1-2; CDR3aa: CSVVREGNYGYTF; CDR3nt: TGCAGCGTTGTAAGGGAAGGAAACTATGGCTACACCTTC
d_gene: .; v_gene: TRBV6-5; abundance: .; j_gene: TRBJ1-4; CDR3aa: CASSPSRGNEKLFF; CDR3nt: TGTGCCAGCAGCCCGAGCAGGGGCAATGAAAAACTGTTTTTT
d_gene: .; v_gene: TRBV30; abundance: .; j_gene: TRBJ1-1; CDR3aa: CAWSVGNTEAFF; CDR3nt: TGTGCCTGGAGTGTAGGGAACACTGAAGCTTTCTTT
d_gene: .; v_gene: TRBV2; abundance: .; j_gene: TRBJ1-6; CDR3aa: CASRDSNNSPLHF; CDR3nt: TGTGCCAGCAGGGACAGCAATAATTCACCCCTCCACTTT
d_gene: .; v_gene: TRBV6-4; abundance: few; j_gene: TRBJ1-1; CDR3aa: CASSDSDSTEAFF; CDR3nt: TGTGCCAGCAGTGACTCGGACAGCACTGAAGCTTTCTTT
d_gene: .; v_gene: TRBV23-1; abundance: few; j_gene: TRBJ1-5; CDR3aa: CASGIDGQPQHF; CDR3nt: TGCGCCAGCGGGATTGATGGACAGCCCCAGCATTTT
d_gene: .; v_gene: TRBV4-1; abundance: .; j_gene: TRBJ1-2; CDR3aa: CATREGTNGYTF; CDR3nt: TGCGCCACCCGGGAGGGAACCAATGGCTACACCTTC
d_gene: .; v_gene: TRBV2; abundance: .; j_gene: TRBJ2-7; CDR3aa: CASSGGGVYEQYF; CDR3nt: TGTGCCAGCAGTGGCGGCGGAGTCTACGAGCAGTACTTC
d_gene: .; v_gene: TRBV29-1; abundance: .; j_gene: TRBJ1-2; CDR3aa: CSVEDVQGYGYTF; CDR3nt: TGCAGCGTTGAAGATGTACAGGGCTATGGCTACACCTTC
d_gene: .; v_gene: TRBV4-1; abundance: .; j_gene: TRBJ2-3; CDR3aa: CASSQGLSDTQYF; CDR3nt: TGCGCCAGCAGCCAGGGGCTAAGTGATACGCAGTATTTT
d_gene: TRBD2; v_gene: TRBV5-1; abundance: .; j_gene: TRBJ2-7; CDR3aa: CASSLNAGELSEQYF; CDR3nt: TGCGCCAGCAGCTTGAACGCGGGGGAGCTATCGGAGCAGTACTTC
d_gene: TRBD1; v_gene: TRBV7-6; abundance: .; j_gene: TRBJ2-7; CDR3aa: CASSYTGQGNYEQYF; CDR3nt: TGTGCCAGCAGCTACACGGGACAGGGGAACTACGAGCAGTACTTC
d_gene: .; v_gene: TRBV7-9; abundance: few; j_gene: TRBJ1-1; CDR3aa: CASSATGNTEAFF; CDR3nt: TGTGCCAGCAGCGCGACAGGGAACACTGAAGCTTTCTTT
d_gene: .; v_gene: TRBV4-2; abundance: .; j_gene: TRBJ2-7; CDR3aa: CASSRDPFQLVENEQYF; CDR3nt: TGTGCCAGCAGCCGCGACCCCTTTCAATTGGTCGAGAACGAGCAGTACTTC
d_gene: .; v_gene: TRBV29-1; abundance: .; j_gene: TRBJ2-1; CDR3aa: CSVGSPTAPNEQFF; CDR3nt: TGCAGCGTTGGTAGCCCCACCGCTCCCAATGAGCAGTTCTTC
d_gene: .; v_gene: TRBV9; abundance: .; j_gene: TRBJ2-3; CDR3aa: CASSVEGQISTDTQYF; CDR3nt: TGTGCCAGCAGCGTAGAGGGTCAGATTAGCACAGATACGCAGTATTTT
d_gene: .; v_gene: TRBV2; abundance: .; j_gene: TRBJ2-7; CDR3aa: CASSGGVRGLYEQYF; CDR3nt: TGTGCCAGCAGTGGGGGAGTCAGGGGACTCTACGAGCAGTACTTC
d_gene: TRBD1; v_gene: TRBV14; abundance: .; j_gene: TRBJ2-5; CDR3aa: CASSQGRDRGPVETQYF; CDR3nt: TGTGCCAGCAGCCAAGGCCGGGACAGGGGGCCAGTGGAGACCCAGTACTTC
d_gene: .; v_gene: TRBV4-1; abundance: .; j_gene: TRBJ1-1; CDR3aa: CASSQDGFGLPNTEAFF; CDR3nt: TGCGCCAGCAGCCAAGACGGGTTTGGACTTCCGAACACTGAAGCTTTCTTT
d_gene: .; v_gene: TRBV2; abundance: few; j_gene: TRBJ2-1; CDR3aa: CASSAGTYQFF; CDR3nt: TGTGCCAGCAGTGCAGGGACTTACCAGTTCTTC
d_gene: .; v_gene: TRBV15; abundance: .; j_gene: TRBJ1-4; CDR3aa: CATSRDPGATTNEKLFF; CDR3nt: TGTGCCACCAGCAGAGACCCAGGGGCGACAACTAATGAAAAACTGTTTTTT
d_gene: .; v_gene: TRBV5-6; abundance: few; j_gene: TRBJ2-1; CDR3aa: CASKTRPHSYNEQFF; CDR3nt: TGTGCCAGCAAGACTAGACCCCACTCCTACAATGAGCAGTTCTTC
d_gene: TRBD1; v_gene: TRBV27; abundance: once; j_gene: TRBJ1-2; CDR3aa: CASSLIRQGLNYGYTF; CDR3nt: TGTGCCAGCAGTTTAATCCGACAGGGGCTTAACTATGGCTACACCTTC
d_gene: .; v_gene: TRBV21-1; abundance: .; j_gene: TRBJ2-5; CDR3aa: CASSRQGKETQYF; CDR3nt: TGTGCCAGCAGTCGACAGGGAAAAGAGACCCAGTACTTC
d_gene: .; v_gene: TRBV27; abundance: .; j_gene: TRBJ1-5; CDR3aa: CASSLGRNQPQHF; CDR3nt: TGTGCCAGCAGTTTAGGTCGAAATCAGCCCCAGCATTTT
d_gene: .; v_gene: TRBV29-1; abundance: once; j_gene: TRBJ1-1; CDR3aa: CSGQTAAHTEAFF; CDR3nt: TGCAGCGGTCAGACAGCTGCACACACTGAAGCTTTCTTT
d_gene: TRBD1; v_gene: TRBV30; abundance: once; j_gene: TRBJ2-3; CDR3aa: CAWTGDTDTQYF; CDR3nt: TGTGCTTGGACAGGAGACACAGATACGCAGTATTTT
d_gene: .; v_gene: TRBV14; abundance: .; j_gene: TRBJ1-5; CDR3aa: CASSQTGSNQPQHF; CDR3nt: TGTGCCAGCAGCCAAACAGGGAGCAATCAGCCCCAGCATTTT
d_gene: .; v_gene: TRBV30; abundance: .; j_gene: TRBJ1-2; CDR3aa: CAWSLYSGADGYTF; CDR3nt: TGTGCCTGGAGTCTTTATTCAGGGGCAGACGGCTACACCTTC
d_gene: .; v_gene: TRBV7-9; abundance: .; j_gene: TRBJ1-4; CDR3aa: CASSFGASEKLFF; CDR3nt: TGTGCCAGCAGCTTCGGGGCGAGTGAAAAACTGTTTTTT
d_gene: .; v_gene: TRBV7-2; abundance: .; j_gene: TRBJ2-7; CDR3aa: CASSSMDSKSSYEQYF; CDR3nt: TGTGCCAGCAGCTCCATGGACAGCAAGAGCTCCTACGAGCAGTACTTC
d_gene: .; v_gene: TRBV29-1; abundance: .; j_gene: TRBJ2-5; CDR3aa: CSVVLDREETQYF; CDR3nt: TGCAGCGTCGTACTAGACAGAGAAGAGACCCAGTACTTC
d_gene: .; v_gene: TRBV9; abundance: .; j_gene: TRBJ2-7; CDR3aa: CASSVGGNEQYF; CDR3nt: TGTGCCAGCAGCGTCGGCGGGAACGAGCAGTACTTC
d_gene: .; v_gene: TRBV14; abundance: few; j_gene: TRBJ1-6; CDR3aa: CASSWGNSPLHF; CDR3nt: TGTGCCAGCAGTTGGGGGAATTCACCCCTCCACTTT
d_gene: TRBD1; v_gene: TRBV13; abundance: .; j_gene: TRBJ1-1; CDR3aa: CASSKGQGATEAFF; CDR3nt: TGTGCCAGCAGCAAGGGACAGGGGGCCACTGAAGCTTTCTTT
d_gene: .; v_gene: TRBV25-1; abundance: .; j_gene: TRBJ2-1; CDR3aa: CASSEYVGNEQFF; CDR3nt: TGTGCCAGCAGTGAATACGTGGGGAATGAGCAGTTCTTC
d_gene: .; v_gene: TRBV29-1; abundance: few; j_gene: TRBJ1-2; CDR3aa: CSSFRFRDGDGYTF; CDR3nt: TGCAGCTCCTTCCGATTCCGGGACGGTGATGGCTACACCTTC
d_gene: .; v_gene: TRBV29-1; abundance: .; j_gene: TRBJ1-3; CDR3aa: CSVDGGNTIYF; CDR3nt: TGCAGCGTCGATGGGGGAAACACCATATATTTT
d_gene: .; v_gene: TRBV30; abundance: few; j_gene: TRBJ1-1; CDR3aa: CAWKANTEAFF; CDR3nt: TGTGCCTGGAAGGCGAACACTGAAGCTTTCTTT
d_gene: TRBD2; v_gene: TRBV6-5; abundance: .; j_gene: TRBJ2-7; CDR3aa: CASSGGGDEQYF; CDR3nt: TGTGCCAGCAGTGGGGGGGGAGACGAGCAGTACTTC